The 25 T cell receptor beta chains listed next were all sequenced from one sample in a study of human T cells and chemical hapten exposure. MiXCR, run by TCRdb on the RACE reads, gives a single entry per CDR3 protein. Among approximately 350,000 distinct CDR3 sequences listed, around 7% were seen once. The sample's time point: patch test 1, 2 weeks after DPC sensitization. The treatment denotes: therapeutic diphenylcyclopropenone sensitization with weekly scalp DPC. The specimen comprised whole blood, sampled in connection with sensitization to the hapten diphenylcyclopropenone (DPC). These receptors were obtained from a woman between 18 and 29 years old with alopecia areata. Some clones in this sample may be carry-over from other donors' samples.

This clonotype showed up just a few times. The chain is built from TRBV4-2 and TRBJ1-2; the D is unclear. The CDR3 has 12 amino acids. CDR1 and CDR2 (germline): LGHNA, YNFKEQ. Trimming took 0 bases from V and 6 from J, leaving 5 bases between them. In DNA, the CDR3 is TGTGCCAGCAGCCAAGATGCTCATGGCTACACCTTC. As protein: CASSQDAHGYTF.

This clonotype has only a few counts. The J gene is TRBJ1-1, the V gene TRBV28; TRBD1 agrees at 8 bases. Germline loops: CDR1 MDHEN, CDR2 SYDVKM. The CDR3 length is 16 residues. The junction had 12 bases not matched to a gene; V was cut back by 4 bases and J by 5 bases. The CDR3 is CASSSYGQGGGTEAFF. The DNA for the CDR3 is TGTGCCAGCAGTTCCTATGGACAGGGCGGAGGAACTGAAGCTTTCTTT.

This clonotype was seen many times. CDR3 residues: CSASRDRGDQPQHF. The DNA of the CDR3 is TGCAGTGCTAGCCGGGACAGGGGTGATCAGCCCCAGCATTTT. V gene TRBV20-1 combines with J gene TRBJ1-5, with 10 bases matching TRBD1. The germline V gene has CDR1 DFQATT and CDR2 SNEGSKA (reference sequence). Trimming at V came to 3 bases and at J to 5 bases, leaving 4 bases not matched to a gene. The CDR3 length is 14 residues.

Many counts were recorded for this clonotype. The CDR3 protein is CASSLQRGSGANVLTF. The CDR3, as DNA: TGTGCCAGCAGTTTACAGAGGGGATCTGGGGCCAACGTCCTGACTTTC. J is TRBJ2-6 and V is TRBV28; D might be TRBD1 or TRBD2, each matching 5 bases. V was clipped by 2 bases and J by 1 base, with 9 bases between them. The germline gives CDR1 MDHEN, CDR2 SYDVKM. This CDR3 comprises 16 residues.

This clonotype has a count of ten or more. This rearrangement joins TRBV12-3 or TRBV12-4 to TRBJ1-1; 8 bases agree with TRBD1. V was pared by 6 bases and J by 12 bases, with 9 bases of the junction left unmatched. There are 12 residues in the CDR3. CDR3 in amino acids: CASRPDRGGTFF. The CDR3 coding sequence is TGTGCCAGCAGGCCCGACAGGGGAGGAACTTTCTTT.

This clonotype has at least ten counts. The chain is built from TRBV20-1 and TRBJ2-7, with 7 bases matching TRBD1. The CDR3 spans 14 residues. Germline assignment: CDR1 DFQATT and CDR2 SNEGSKA (reference sequence). V shed 5 bases, J shed 2 bases, and the junction held 9 bases outside the gene matches. The CDR3 is CSARSGTAPYEQYF. CDR3 in DNA: TGCAGTGCTCGCTCCGGGACAGCACCCTACGAGCAGTACTTC.

The V and J genes are TRBV10-3 and TRBJ2-1, with 8 bases lining up with TRBD1. After removal of 0 bases from V and 10 bases from J, the junction contained 14 bases not matched to a gene. The CDR3 spans 17 residues. The V gene's germline CDR1 is ENHRY and CDR2 SYGVKD. The chain's CDR3 is CAISESPGQGRTQEQFF. CDR3 nucleotides: TGTGCCATCAGTGAGTCCCCCGGACAGGGACGGACGCAGGAGCAGTTCTTC.

This clonotype was seen more than once but under ten times. The genes are TRBV6-2 or TRBV6-3 and TRBJ2-3, with D tentatively TRBD2 (6 bases). In germline, CDR1 is MNHEY, CDR2 SVGEGT. The CDR3 extends over 16 amino acids. Trimming removed 2 bases from V and 1 base from J, with 13 bases in between. In DNA form, the CDR3 reads TGTGCCAGCAGTTACAGGGCTAGCGAAGGCACAGATACGCAGTATTTT. This encodes CASSYRASEGTDTQYF.

This clonotype was seen many times. Here the CDR3 DNA reads TGTGCCAGCTCACCGCAAAGTGCGATTGGAGATAGCAATCAGCCCCAGCATTTT. Translated: CASSPQSAIGDSNQPQHF. This chain links TRBV18 with TRBJ1-5; D is uncertain. The CDR3 length is 18 residues. V gave up 3 bases and J gave up 0 bases, with 18 bases separating them. The V gene's germline CDR1 is KGHSH and CDR2 LQKENI.

This clonotype was seen at least ten times. The chain has TRBV5-1 and TRBJ2-4, with 9 bases lining up with TRBD1. J gave up 8 bases and V 4 bases, and 10 bases lay outside the gene matches. CDR1 and CDR2 (germline): SGHRS, YFSETQ. This CDR3 is built from 15 residues. CDR3 bases: TGCGCCAGCAGCCCCGGGACAGGGTTGTCGGACATTCAGTACTTC. It codes for CASSPGTGLSDIQYF.

This clonotype was recorded many times. The V call is TRBV20-1, the J call TRBJ2-1; 7 nucleotides line up with TRBD1. The CDR3 contains 15 residues. The trim removed 0 bases at V and 3 bases at J, leaving 5 bases unmatched. Germline V gene lookup returns CDR1 DFQATT and CDR2 SNEGSKA (reference sequence). CDR3 DNA: TGCAGTGCTAGAGAGGGGACAGATAGCTACAATGAGCAGTTCTTC. It is translated as CSAREGTDSYNEQFF.

This clonotype has at least ten counts. This sequence joins TRBV6-5 and TRBJ2-2; a weak D match, TRBD1 (5 bases). The germline V gene has CDR1 MNHEY and CDR2 SVGAGI. Trimming took off 0 bases at V and 0 bases at J, with 8 bases between the two ends. This CDR3 has 16 residues. The CDR3 sequence: CASSYSSRANTGELFF. The CDR3 DNA sequence: TGTGCCAGCAGTTACTCTAGCAGGGCGAACACCGGGGAGCTGTTTTTT.

This clonotype turned up a few times. The CDR3 loop reads CASSYDRETEAFF. CDR3 DNA sequence: TGTGCCAGCAGTTATGACAGGGAAACTGAAGCTTTCTTT. The chain recombines TRBV27 with TRBJ1-1, with 7 bases fitting TRBD1. CDR3 length: 13 amino acids. Unmatched junction bases numbered 4, after V lost 4 bases and J lost 5 bases. The V gene's germline CDR1 is MNHEY and CDR2 SMNVEV (reference sequence).

In nucleotides, the CDR3 is TGTGCCAGCAGTACCAGGGGGGCCATGAACACTGAAGCTTTCTTT. Translated, it gives CASSTRGAMNTEAFF. V is TRBV25-1 and J is TRBJ1-1, with 7 bases matching TRBD1. J gave up 0 bases and V 5 bases, and 6 bases lay outside the gene matches. Germline V gene sequence: CDR1 MGHDK, CDR2 SYGVNS. The CDR3 is 15 amino acids.

The chain links TRBV6-4 to TRBJ2-2; either TRBD1 or TRBD2 may supply D (5 bases each). The CDR3 runs to 13 residues. V gave up 3 bases and J gave up 3 bases, with 5 bases separating them. Germline CDR1 reads MRHNA; CDR2 reads SNTAGT. The CDR3 sequence is CASSEGHTGELFF. CDR3 DNA sequence: TGTGCCAGCAGTGAGGGACACACCGGGGAGCTGTTTTTT.

J is TRBJ1-2 and V is TRBV20-1; no firm D call. Germline-derived CDR1 and CDR2 are DFQATT and SNEGSKA (reference sequence). The CDR3 loop spans 13 amino acids. The V gene lost 3 bases and the J gene lost 8 bases, with 16 bases spanning the gap. The CDR3: CSASNLLPSGYTF. The CDR3 DNA reads TGCAGTGCTAGTAACCTCCTCCCAAGCGGCTACACCTTC.

This clonotype was detected many times. The chain uses TRBV18 and TRBJ2-3; TRBD2 is a possible D gene (5 bases). CDR3 size: 15 residues. From germline, CDR1 is KGHSH and CDR2 LQKENI. The germline V and J ends were trimmed by 2 bases and 1 base, with 10 bases remaining between them. The CDR3 sequence is CASSPYEEGTDTQYF. The CDR3 bases are TGTGCCAGCTCACCATACGAGGAGGGCACAGATACGCAGTATTTT. Variable domain in full (rest from reference TRBV18 and TRBJ2-3): NAGVMQNPRHLVRRRGQEARLRCSPMKGHSHVYWYRQLPEEGLKFMVYLQKENIIDESGMPKERFSAEFPKEGPSILRIQQVVRGDSAAYFCASSPYEEGTDTQYFGPGTRLTVL.

The sample holds a few counts of this clonotype. The chain combines TRBV15 with TRBJ1-4; no firm D call. Per the germline V gene, CDR1 is LNHNV and CDR2 is YYDKDF (reference sequence). CDR3 length: 14 amino acids. V lost 4 bases to trimming and J lost 6 bases, with 12 bases between them. The CDR3 protein is CATSMKKGDEKLFF. The CDR3, as DNA: TGTGCCACCAGCATGAAAAAGGGTGATGAAAAACTGTTTTTT.

This clonotype was counted only a few times. The rearrangement links TRBV27 to TRBJ1-4; 8 bases are a match to TRBD1. V trimming: 6 bases; J trimming: 11 bases; junction bases outside the gene matches: 5. Germline CDR1 reads MNHEY; CDR2 reads SMNVEV (reference sequence). CDR3 length: 12 residues. The CDR3, as DNA: TGTGCCAGCAGAACAGGGGGGCTTAAACTGTTTTTT. Translation: CASRTGGLKLFF.

The chain joins TRBV5-4 to TRBJ2-3; D gene uncertain. Trimming cost V 2 bases and J 0 bases, with 13 bases left between them. The germline V gene has CDR1 SGHNT and CDR2 YYREEE (reference sequence). The CDR3 loop spans 16 amino acids. The CDR3 nucleotides are TGTGCCAGCAGCTTCCGCGTAGGAGCCAGCACAGATACGCAGTATTTT. Translation: CASSFRVGASTDTQYF.

The V call is TRBV28, the J call TRBJ2-5; the match to TRBD1 covers 9 bases. J was trimmed by 3 bases and V by 2 bases; bases with no gene match: 7. Germline V gene data show CDR1 as MDHEN and CDR2 as SYDVKM. This CDR3 is 16 amino acids long. The CDR3 loop reads CASSLIWDREKETQYF. In DNA, the CDR3 is TGTGCCAGCAGTTTAATTTGGGACAGGGAAAAAGAGACCCAGTACTTC. Combining the CDR3 with reference TRBV28 and TRBJ2-5 gives the whole variable domain DVKVTQSSRYLVKRTGEKVFLECVQDMDHENMFWYRQDPGLGLRLIYFSYDVKMKEKGDIPEGYSVSREKKERFSLILESASTNQTSMYLCASSLIWDREKETQYFGPGTRLLVL.

This clonotype was counted many times. The chain links TRBV5-1 to TRBJ2-2, with 8 bases matching TRBD1. This CDR3 comprises 16 residues. Germline CDR1 and CDR2: SGHRS and YFSETQ. The V segment lost 2 bases and the J segment 4 bases; nucleotides outside the gene matches: 7. CDR3 in amino acids: CASSLDGQGSTGELFF. In DNA form, the CDR3 reads TGCGCCAGCAGCTTAGACGGACAGGGCTCCACCGGGGAGCTGTTTTTT.

In its sample, this clonotype was seen a few times. V gene TRBV4-3 combines with J gene TRBJ2-3, with 7 bases matching TRBD2. The CDR3 is 19 amino acids. J gave up 6 bases and V 1 base, and 19 bases lay outside the gene matches. The germline V gene has CDR1 LGHNA and CDR2 YSLEER. The CDR3 bases are TGCGCCAGCAGCCAAGTTGTTATTCGGCGGGGGTTTTTCTTGGATACGCAGTATTTT. Amino acid sequence: CASSQVVIRRGFFLDTQYF.

This clonotype was detected ten times or more. V and J are TRBV12-3 or TRBV12-4 and TRBJ2-1; TRBD1 aligns across 7 bases. J gave up 3 bases and V 3 bases, and 8 bases lay outside the gene matches. The CDR3 length is 16 residues. The CDR3 reads CASSLGTASIYNEQFF. The CDR3, as DNA: TGTGCCAGCAGTTTGGGGACAGCTTCCATCTACAATGAGCAGTTCTTC.

The chain combines TRBV6-2 or TRBV6-3 with TRBJ1-5, with D perhaps TRBD1 (6 bases). The germline CDR1 and CDR2 sequences are MNHEY and SVGEGT. This CDR3 region has 15 residues. V shed 2 bases and J shed 3 bases, with 11 bases lying between them. CDR3 DNA sequence: TGTGCCAGCAGTTACGCTTGGACAGCCAATCAGCCCCAGCATTTT. Translation gives CASSYAWTANQPQHF.